This entry lists 2 T cell receptor beta chains sequenced from one sample in a study of CD8+ T cells in alopecia areata. Combined cutaneous lymph node cells underwent sorting by CD4, CD8alpha, NKG2D, NKG2ACE and additional markers. RNA, once extracted, was reverse transcribed into cDNA for use as the sequencing template. TCRdb's copy holds only in-frame clones and misses some; the assay was immunoSEQ multiplex PCR. The sample holds 200,000 to 300,000 clones, and no clone turns up only once. Specimen: CD4+ T cells sorted from a lymph node. These receptors came from a C3H/HeJ mouse with alopecia areata. For the strain, the MHC haplotype given is H2-k.

This clone has a handful of counts. Mouse germline and gene names are used. The same CDR3 is also encoded by other DNA sequences in this sample. The CDR3 protein is CASSDRSSYEQYF. The covered CDR3 bases are TGTGCCAGCAGTGACAGAAGCTCCTAT. The chain uses TRBV13-3 and TRBJ2-7; D uncertain. The read finishes 4 residues shy of the CDR3 end, and the germline J gene is used to complete it. Germline values: CDR1 NNHDY, CDR2 SYVADS. V shed 2 bases and J shed 0 bases, with 6 bases lying between them. The length of the CDR3 is 13 residues.

Worth noting for this clone: The genes and germline here are from mouse. The read finishes 4 residues shy of the CDR3 end, and the germline J gene is used to complete it. The chain joins TRBV13-3 to TRBJ2-7; no clear D. The CDR3 has 13 residues. Trimming cost V 2 bases and J 0 bases, with 6 bases left between them. Germline V lookup: CDR1 NNHDY, CDR2 SYVADS. CDR3 bases read: TGTGCCAGCAGTGACAGATTCTCCTAT. Encoded protein: CASSDRFSY. The CDR3 as a whole reads CASSDRFSYEQYF.